This T cell receptor (beta chain) was documented in a study of T cells in narcolepsy. Notes on the study in general: In some patient and control memory CD4+ samples, autoreactive clones were absent.

The table came from immunoSEQ multiplex PCR; TCRdb's copy has only in-frame clones and leaves some out. This sample has 20,000 to 25,000 clones, with around 85% found just once. To note about this clone: Its antigen is not known.

Deletions cut 1 base from V and 8 bases from J, with 15 bases between. There are 15 residues in the CDR3. The germline V gene encodes CDR1 MDHEN and CDR2 SYDVKM. V usage is TRBV28 and J usage is TRBJ2-1; D is perhaps TRBD1 or TRBD2 (7 bases each). The source of this sequence is a human donor in good health. Sequences were obtained from memory (CD45RA-) CD4+ T cells from blood. In DNA, the CDR3 is TGTGCCAGCAGTTTATTCTCAGGGGGACTATATGAGCAGTTCTTC. This gives the protein CASSLFSGGLYEQFF.